The TCR beta chain described here comes from a study of low-dose radiotherapy and immunotherapy resistance in tumors. Study-wide context: Cyclophosphamide went in intravenously at 200 mg/m2 every two weeks, one day before radiation and immunotherapy.

TRAV and TRBV primers primed cDNA for both TCRalpha and TCRbeta. The authors ran approximately 20 PCR cycles to amplify TCRs with a constant-region primer and V-primer adapter. TCRdb redid the calling of the reads with MiXCR, one entry per CDR3 protein. The top ten clones hold approximately 3.6% of a sample with 9,500 to 15,000 distinct CDR3 sequences, roughly four fifths of them seen once. The V gene end was trimmed by 6 bases and the J gene end by 4 bases; junction bases not matched to a gene: 8. Germline values: CDR1 SGHRS, CDR2 YFSETQ. This CDR3 has 14 amino acids. The table lists this clonotype with a few counts. Treatment combined nivolumab, ipilimumab, aspirin, low-dose cyclophosphamide and low-dose radiotherapy in a dose-escalation trial.

This TCR was sampled from a human donor with advanced metastatic prostate, ovarian, gallbladder or colorectal cancer (not recorded which). This table probably holds off-target reads from a library built for another chain. The rearrangement links TRBV5-1 to TRBJ2-7; 9 bases map to TRBD1. The CDR3 loop reads CASKFTGGVYEQYF. The CDR3 coding sequence is TGCGCCAGCAAATTCACAGGGGGCGTGTACGAGCAGTACTTC.